Sequencing of this T cell receptor (beta chain) was carried out in a study of cytomegalovirus exposure and HLA in healthy donors. General study points: Associated with HLA alleles at 0.05 false discovery rate in a later analysis were about 17,000 TCR beta sequences. In vitro confirmation showed three CMV-associated chains to be CMV antigen specific.

The V and J ends lost 3 bases and 4 bases respectively, with 9 bases between them. The CDR3 spans 14 residues. Germline assignment: CDR1 MNHEY and CDR2 SMNVEV (reference sequence). Comments on this clone: As yet, its antigen is unknown.

Everyone who donated was a healthy bone marrow donor. The study ran its PCR with 60 Vbeta and 13 Jbeta primers. The data were produced by immunoSEQ multiplex PCR, yet TCRdb's version contains in-frame clones alone and is incomplete. The data hold around 140,000 clones, with more than 60% observed a single time. The sequenced sample was PBMCs. V is TRBV27 and J is TRBJ1-4; D perhaps matches TRBD1 (6 bases). The receptor's source is a female donor in good health and CMV-seronegative. CDR3 loop: CASSFGRGNEKLFF. CDR3 nucleotides: TGTGCCAGCAGTTTCGGCAGGGGTAATGAAAAACTGTTTTTT.